The source of this T cell receptor (beta chain) is a study of T-cell memory formation after mild COVID-19. Comment on this clonotype: Its specificity is not known.

TCRdb passed the 5' RACE reads through MiXCR, listing each CDR3 protein once. The data contain 450,000 to 650,000 distinct CDR3 sequences, about 22% of them seen just once; the ten biggest clones take up about 8.4%. Study results and caveats: Pre-infection memory held some responding clones, suggesting pre-existing cross-reactive T cells responded. Contracting clones from day 15 to 85 showed balanced CD4/CD8; later expanders favored CD4+. Day 37-peaking second-wave clones had unconfirmed SARS-CoV-2 specificity. Shrinking CD4+ clones resided mostly in CM and EM, and CD8+ ones in EMRA.

The TCR comes from an adult woman who had mild COVID-19 (a few samples of this study predate the infection). Cell type and time point are not known. What was sequenced was PBMCs or a T cell subset sorted from them (not recorded which).

The CDR3 loop is CASSLALVAGPTSTDTQYF. The CDR3 coding sequence is TGTGCCAGCAGCTTAGCGCTGGTAGCGGGGCCTACTAGCACAGATACGCAGTATTTT. The J gene is TRBJ2-3, the V gene TRBV7-6; TRBD2 matches 8 bases. Looked up from germline, CDR1 is SGHVS and CDR2 is FNYEAQ. The CDR3 length is 19 residues. V shed 0 bases and J 0 bases; nucleotides not matched to a gene: 11. The full variable domain, its missing parts supplied by reference TRBV7-6 and TRBJ2-3, is GAGVSQSPRYKVTKRGQDVALRCDPISGHVSLYWYRQALGQGPEFLTYFNYEAQQDKSGLPNDRFSAERPEGSISTLTIQRTEQRDSAMYRCASSLALVAGPTSTDTQYFGPGTRLTVL.